This T cell receptor beta chain was retrieved from a study of blood T cells in healthy people across ages. Study observations and caveats: Greater diversity and more naive CD4+ cells were seen in long-lived donors than in aged donors.

As for this clonotype: Its antigen is undetermined.

A second roughly 6 to 11 cycle PCR used barcoded and J-beta primers. TCRdb reanalysed the 5' RACE reads using MiXCR and keeps one entry per CDR3 protein. The sample lists hundreds of thousands of distinct CDR3 sequences, 40% to 50% occurring once. V was cut by 6 bases and J by 10 bases, with 18 bases left in between. The CDR3 contains 12 residues. Germline V gives CDR1 DFQATT, CDR2 SNEGSKA (reference sequence). The chain uses TRBV20-1 and TRBJ1-1, with D possibly matching TRBD1 (6 bases). Sequenced: blood. The receptor's source is a man aged 80 or over in good health. The CDR3 loop reads CSAVGTGSIAFF. CDR3 nucleotides: TGCAGTGCCGTAGGAACAGGGAGTATAGCTTTCTTT.